These 26 T cell receptor beta chains share one sample of origin, sequenced in a study of control samples from healthy donors and cancer patients. Method: immunoSEQ multiplex PCR; TCRdb's copy keeps in-frame clones and lacks some. The table records approximately 160,000 clones, 92% of them present only once. Sequencing input: blood. These receptors all come from a woman aged 25 to 39 in good health.

V gene TRBV27 combines with J gene TRBJ2-5; 8 bases fit TRBD2. Losses at the gene ends were 0 bases for V and 5 bases for J; bases not matched to a gene: 8. CDR3 size: 16 residues. Germline V gene data show CDR1 as MNHEY and CDR2 as SMNVEV (reference sequence). The CDR3 bases are TGTGCCAGCAGTTTATCCGGGAGGGCCGTAGTGGAGACCCAGTACTTC. This encodes CASSLSGRAVVETQYF.

This clone showed up just once. The J gene is TRBJ2-2, the V gene TRBV6-2 or TRBV6-3; 8 bases line up with TRBD1. The CDR3 is made up of 18 amino acids. The germline CDR1 and CDR2 sequences are MNHEY and SVGEGT. The V gene end was trimmed by 5 bases and the J gene end by 3 bases; junction bases not matched to a gene: 14. The CDR3 reads CASSHPPRDRLYTGELFF. CDR3 in DNA: TGTGCCAGCAGTCACCCCCCCCGGGACAGGTTGTACACCGGGGAGCTGTTTTTT.

The V call is TRBV25-1, the J call TRBJ1-2; a possible D gene is TRBD1 (5 bases). The germline V gene has CDR1 MGHDK and CDR2 SYGVNS. This CDR3 has 16 amino acids. The V gene lost 3 bases and the J gene lost 3 bases, with 17 bases spanning the gap. The CDR3 DNA follows: TGTGCCAGCAGTGAGGGGGTCGGGAGGAGTCACTATGGCTACACCTTC. Protein product: CASSEGVGRSHYGYTF.

The J gene is TRBJ2-1, the V gene TRBV6-5; a weak D match, TRBD2 (6 bases). The CDR3 covers 13 residues. V was clipped by 6 bases and J by 4 bases, with 10 bases between them. Germline CDR1 and CDR2: MNHEY and SVGAGI. The CDR3, as DNA: TGTGCCAGCAGCCGCGGGGCTTACAATGAGCAGTTCTTC. Translated, it gives CASSRGAYNEQFF.

The DNA for the CDR3 is TGTGCCAGCAGTTCAACCGGGACAGGGAACACTGAAGCTTTCTTT. Encoded protein: CASSSTGTGNTEAFF. The chain couples TRBV28 to TRBJ1-1, with 8 bases lining up with TRBD1. The CDR3 sequence is 15 residues long. The J segment lost 1 base and the V segment lost 4 bases, leaving 5 bases of the junction unmatched. Germline V lookup: CDR1 MDHEN, CDR2 SYDVKM.

The chain has TRBV28 and TRBJ1-2, with D unclear. Trimming took off 6 bases at V and 8 bases at J, with 10 bases between the two ends. The CDR3 is 11 residues long. Germline V gene lookup returns CDR1 MDHEN and CDR2 SYDVKM. The CDR3: CASSQQYGYTF. The CDR3 coding sequence is TGTGCCAGCAGCCAACAGTACGGCTACACCTTC.

The CDR3 coding sequence is TGTGCCAGCAGCCACGGGACAGGGGTCCAAGAGACCCAGTACTTC. It codes for CASSHGTGVQETQYF. The rearrangement joins TRBV7-9 to TRBJ2-5, with TRBD1 matching 10 bases. Germline V gene sequence: CDR1 SEHNR, CDR2 FQNEAQ (reference sequence). The ends lost 5 bases at V and 1 base at J; junction bases unmatched: 4. This CDR3 is 15 amino acids long. The variable domain in full, completed from reference TRBV7-9 and TRBJ2-5, reads DTGVSQNPRHKITKRGQNVTFRCDPISEHNRLYWYRQTLGQGPEFLTYFQNEAQLEKSRLLSDRFSAERPKGSFSTLEIQRTEQGDSAMYLCASSHGTGVQETQYFGPGTRLLVL.

The chain recombines TRBV4-1 with TRBJ2-1; maybe TRBD2 (5 bases). The V end lost 2 bases, the J end lost 0 bases, and 8 bases lay between the germline ends. The CDR3 consists of 15 residues. Per germline, CDR1 MGHRA and CDR2 YSYEKL. CDR3 DNA sequence: TGCGCCAGCAGCCAATCGGGAAGCTCCTACAATGAGCAGTTCTTC. It codes for CASSQSGSSYNEQFF.

J is TRBJ2-7 and V is TRBV14; 9 nucleotides align to TRBD2. With V trimmed by 2 bases and J by 3 bases, 11 bases remained unmatched. The germline V gene encodes CDR1 SGHDN and CDR2 FVKESK. CDR3 length: 17 amino acids. Here the CDR3 reads CASSQMDNSGSDYEQYF. CDR3 coding DNA: TGTGCCAGCAGCCAAATGGACAATAGCGGGAGTGACTACGAGCAGTACTTC.

This sequence joins TRBV3-1 (or the pseudogene TRBV3-2) and TRBJ2-4, with D possibly matching TRBD2 (5 bases). This CDR3 is built from 11 residues. Germline values: CDR1 LGHDT, CDR2 YNNKEL (reference sequence). V was shortened by 3 bases and J by 12 bases, with 9 bases between the two germline ends. The CDR3 spells CASSHKGSQYF. The CDR3 DNA is TGTGCCAGCAGCCATAAAGGGAGTCAGTACTTC.

The chain uses TRBV3-1 (or the pseudogene TRBV3-2) and TRBJ1-3, with a tentative D call TRBD1 (5 bases). The CDR3 contains 17 residues. Germline loops: CDR1 LGHDT, CDR2 YNNKEL (reference sequence). Trimming took off 0 bases at V and 6 bases at J, with 18 bases between the two ends. CDR3 sequence reads: CASSQDPARERENTIYF. The CDR3 coding sequence is TGTGCCAGCAGCCAAGATCCGGCCAGGGAAAGAGAAAACACCATATATTTT.

The chain uses TRBV10-3 and TRBJ2-2, with 8 bases that match TRBD2. The V segment lost 3 bases and the J segment 2 bases; nucleotides outside the gene matches: 5. CDR1 and CDR2 (germline): ENHRY, SYGVKD. This CDR3 is built from 16 residues. CDR3 residues: CAISETSGANTGELFF. The CDR3 DNA reads as TGTGCCATCAGTGAAACTAGCGGAGCAAACACCGGGGAGCTGTTTTTT.

The chain has TRBV11-2 and TRBJ2-1; no clear D gene. Germline CDR1 and CDR2: SGHAT and FQNNGV. The CDR3 runs to 13 residues. Trimming shortened V by 6 bases and J by 5 bases, and 11 bases separated the two germline ends. The CDR3 protein is CASRDYSNNEQFF. CDR3 nucleotides: TGTGCCAGCAGAGATTATTCGAACAATGAGCAGTTCTTC.

Only one count was recorded for this clone. The chain links TRBV24-1 to TRBJ2-1, with 10 nucleotides matching TRBD2. There are 16 residues in the CDR3. The trim removed 4 bases at V and 5 bases at J, leaving 7 bases unmatched. The germline gives CDR1 KGHDR, CDR2 SFDVKD. CDR3 amino acids: CATSDEKLAGHNEQFF. The CDR3 DNA is TGTGCCACCAGTGACGAAAAACTAGCGGGGCACAATGAGCAGTTCTTC.

The chain carries TRBV9 and TRBJ2-1, with TRBD1 matching over 11 bases. Germline V gene sequence: CDR1 SGDLS, CDR2 YYNGEE. V was clipped by 3 bases and J by 6 bases; unmatched bases: 5. The CDR3 has 15 amino acids. The CDR3 reads CASSGTGTGGNEQFF. Here the CDR3 DNA reads TGTGCCAGCAGCGGCACCGGGACAGGGGGCAATGAGCAGTTCTTC.

The chain has TRBV28 and TRBJ2-4; 7 positions agree with TRBD2. CDR1 and CDR2 (germline): MDHEN, SYDVKM. Germline trimming cut 0 bases from V and 7 bases from J; bases unmatched to any gene: 6. CDR3 length: 15 residues. The DNA of the CDR3 is TGTGCCAGCAGTTTATGGCCGGACGGGAGGAACATTCAGTACTTC. Protein: CASSLWPDGRNIQYF.

V usage is TRBV3-1 (or the pseudogene TRBV3-2) and J usage is TRBJ2-7; 10 bases are a match to TRBD2. Trimming removed 1 base from V and 4 bases from J; junction bases left unmatched: 4. The CDR3 runs 15 residues. Germline values: CDR1 LGHDT, CDR2 YNNKEL (reference sequence). CDR3 DNA: TGTGCCAGCAGCCAAGTCAGCGGGAGGGTGTACGAGCAGTACTTC. This codes for CASSQVSGRVYEQYF.

The rearrangement uses TRBV18 and TRBJ1-4; no clear D gene. The length of the CDR3 is 15 residues. V gave up 3 bases and J gave up 8 bases, with 16 bases separating them. Germline CDR1 and CDR2: KGHSH and LQKENI. In DNA, the CDR3 is TGTGCCAGCTCACCGACTAGTAGGTCAGGCGAAAAACTGTTTTTT. It translates to CASSPTSRSGEKLFF.

This chain links TRBV7-3 with TRBJ2-3, with TRBD2 matching over 12 bases. This CDR3 spans 15 amino acids. Germline-derived CDR1 and CDR2 are SGHTA and FQGTGA. Germline trimming cut 5 bases from V and 0 bases from J; bases unmatched to any gene: 0. The CDR3 loop reads CASSLAGGSTDTQYF. The CDR3 bases are TGTGCCAGCAGCCTAGCGGGAGGGAGCACAGATACGCAGTATTTT.

The rearrangement uses TRBV18 and TRBJ1-1; no firm D call. Germline V CDR1 and CDR2: KGHSH, LQKENI. Trimming stripped 6 bases from V and 4 bases from J, with 12 bases between. The CDR3 has 13 amino acids. CDR3 amino acids: CASSPPLTTEAFF. CDR3 DNA: TGTGCCAGCTCCCCCCCTTTGACCACTGAAGCTTTCTTT.

This clone has only one observation. The chain carries TRBV3-1 (or the pseudogene TRBV3-2) and TRBJ2-5; 7 bases agree with TRBD2. The junction had 6 bases not matched to a gene; V was cut back by 4 bases and J by 4 bases. CDR3 size: 14 residues. Looked up from germline, CDR1 is LGHDT and CDR2 is YNNKEL (reference sequence). As DNA, the CDR3 is TGTGCCAGCAGCCCCAGACTAGCTGGAGAGACCCAGTACTTC. Protein sequence: CASSPRLAGETQYF.

The V and J genes are TRBV4-1 and TRBJ2-1; possibly TRBD1 for D (6 bases). The CDR3 length is 15 residues. Between the trimmed V and J ends, which lost 2 bases and 4 bases, there was a span of 12 bases. Germline loops: CDR1 MGHRA, CDR2 YSYEKL. Here the CDR3 DNA reads TGCGCCAGCAGCCAAAGATACGGACAGTACAATGAGCAGTTCTTC. This codes for CASSQRYGQYNEQFF.

This chain connects TRBV18 to TRBJ2-5; 10 nucleotides match TRBD1. CDR1 and CDR2 from the germline V gene are KGHSH and LQKENI. The CDR3 totals 16 residues. J lost 5 bases, V lost 0 bases, and 6 bases had no gene match. CDR3 coding DNA: TGTGCCAGCTCACCACCGACAGGGGGCTTCGGGGAGACCCAGTACTTC. Translating it yields CASSPPTGGFGETQYF.

This clone was seen only once. The V gene is TRBV11-3, the J gene TRBJ2-5, with 7 bases aligning to TRBD2. Germline assignment: CDR1 SGHNT and CDR2 YENEEA. The CDR3 totals 15 residues. The V gene end was trimmed by 5 bases and the J gene end by 7 bases; junction bases not matched to a gene: 13. CDR3 nucleotide sequence: TGTGCCAGCAGCGCCCGTAGCGGGTCCCTCGGGACCCAGTACTTC. Residues: CASSARSGSLGTQYF.

This chain joins TRBV24-1 and TRBJ1-1; D is possibly TRBD1 (5 bases). The V end was cut by 6 bases, the J end by 4 bases, with 11 bases between. The germline gives CDR1 KGHDR, CDR2 SFDVKD. The CDR3 spans 13 residues. In DNA, the CDR3 is TGTGCCACCAGTAGCCAGGGTGGCACTGAAGCTTTCTTT. Amino acid sequence: CATSSQGGTEAFF.

This CDR3 is CASSVISPSTDTQYF. The CDR3 DNA follows: TGTGCCAGCAGCGTAATCAGTCCCAGCACAGATACGCAGTATTTT. V is TRBV9 and J is TRBJ2-3; D gene unclear. V gave up 1 base and J gave up 0 bases, with 9 bases separating them. Looked up from germline, CDR1 is SGDLS and CDR2 is YYNGEE. The CDR3 runs to 15 residues.